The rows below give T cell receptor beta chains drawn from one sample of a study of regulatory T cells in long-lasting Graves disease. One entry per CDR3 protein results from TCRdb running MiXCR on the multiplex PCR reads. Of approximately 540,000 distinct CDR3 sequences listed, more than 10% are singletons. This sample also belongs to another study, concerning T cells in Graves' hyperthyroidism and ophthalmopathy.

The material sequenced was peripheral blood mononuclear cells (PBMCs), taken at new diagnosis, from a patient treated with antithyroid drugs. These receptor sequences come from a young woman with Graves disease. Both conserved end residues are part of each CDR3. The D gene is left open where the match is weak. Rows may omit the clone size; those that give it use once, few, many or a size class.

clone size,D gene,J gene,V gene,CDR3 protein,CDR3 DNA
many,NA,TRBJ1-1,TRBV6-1,CASSVQWNTEAFF,TGTGCCAGCAGCGTCCAGTGGAACACTGAAGCTTTCTTT
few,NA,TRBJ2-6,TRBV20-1,CSARPQDTGANVLTF,TGCAGTGCTAGACCACAAGACACTGGGGCCAACGTCCTGACTTTC
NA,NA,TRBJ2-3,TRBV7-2,CASSLAPTRSFALSTDTQYF,TGTGCCAGCAGCTTAGCCCCGACTAGGAGTTTTGCCTTAAGCACAGATACGCAGTATTTT
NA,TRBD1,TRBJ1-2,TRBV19,CASTLMTGVYGYTF,TGTGCCAGTACCCTAATGACAGGGGTCTATGGCTACACCTTC
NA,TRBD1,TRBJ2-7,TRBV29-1,CSVAKGAMYEQYF,TGCAGCGTTGCCAAGGGGGCTATGTACGAGCAGTACTTC
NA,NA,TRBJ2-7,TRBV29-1,CSVANYAEQYF,TGCAGCGTAGCCAACTACGCGGAGCAGTACTTC
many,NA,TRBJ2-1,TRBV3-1,CASSLGWDLGQFF,TGTGCCAGCAGCCTTGGATGGGACCTAGGGCAGTTCTTC
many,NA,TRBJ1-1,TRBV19,CASSNTFTSTEAFF,TGTGCCAGTAGTAATACGTTTACTTCGACTGAAGCTTTCTTT
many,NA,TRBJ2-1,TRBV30,CAWSTGYNEQFF,TGTGCCTGGAGTACTGGCTACAATGAGCAGTTCTTC
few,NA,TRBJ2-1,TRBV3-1,CASSQGAGAEQFF,TGTGCCAGCAGCCAAGGTGCCGGTGCTGAGCAGTTCTTC
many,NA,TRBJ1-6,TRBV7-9,CASSRGSSSSPLHF,TGTGCCAGCAGTAGGGGCAGCTCGAGTTCACCCCTCCACTTT
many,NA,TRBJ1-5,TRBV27,CASGISNQPQHF,TGTGCCAGCGGAATTAGCAATCAGCCCCAGCATTTT
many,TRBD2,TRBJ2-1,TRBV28,CASSSRTSGSGGEQFF,TGTGCCAGCAGTTCCCGGACTAGCGGGAGTGGGGGTGAGCAGTTCTTC
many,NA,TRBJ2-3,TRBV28,CASRSAGGSIDTQYF,TGTGCCAGCCGTTCCGCTGGGGGGTCTATTGATACGCAGTATTTT
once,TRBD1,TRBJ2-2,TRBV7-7,CASSSRQGTGELFF,TGTGCTAGCAGCTCAAGACAGGGTACCGGGGAGCTGTTTTTT
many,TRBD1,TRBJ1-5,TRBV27,CASSVTGGAFGNQPQHF,TGTGCCAGCAGTGTGACAGGGGGCGCCTTTGGCAATCAGCCCCAGCATTTT
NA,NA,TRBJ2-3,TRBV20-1,CSARRQDLSTDTQYF,TGCAGTGCTAGGAGGCAGGACTTAAGCACAGATACGCAGTATTTT
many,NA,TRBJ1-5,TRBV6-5,CASSYTRPQPQHF,TGTGCCAGCAGTTACACAAGACCTCAGCCCCAGCATTTT
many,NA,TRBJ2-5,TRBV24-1,CATPEEGQETQYF,TGTGCCACCCCTGAAGAGGGTCAAGAGACCCAGTACTTC
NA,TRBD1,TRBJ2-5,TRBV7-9,CASGDRDRGLETQYF,TGTGCCAGCGGGGACCGGGACAGGGGGTTGGAGACCCAGTACTTC
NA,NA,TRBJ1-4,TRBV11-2,CASRPGDNFDEKLFF,TGTGCCAGCAGGCCAGGGGATAATTTCGATGAAAAACTGTTTTTT